These 19 T cell receptor beta chains were all obtained from the same sample, sequenced in a study of T cells in Graves' hyperthyroidism and ophthalmopathy. Regions amplified from RNA transcripts were the TCR beta CDR3 regions. With the HTBI primer set, the TCR CDR3 went through a first round of RT-PCR. TCRdb re-derived calls from the multiplex PCR reads in MiXCR, one entry per CDR3 protein. The top ten hold less than 35% of the sample, which has nearly 750,000 distinct CDR3 sequences, approximately 36% seen once. The sequenced sample consisted of blood. These receptors were obtained from a woman in her forties with Graves' hyperthyroidism.

The genes are TRBV19 and TRBJ1-4; the D gene is possibly TRBD1 (5 bases). The CDR3 loop spans 13 amino acids. Germline values: CDR1 LNHDA, CDR2 SQIVND (reference sequence). V gave up 4 bases and J gave up 10 bases, with 13 bases separating them. CDR3 residues: CASSNDKRGKLFF. The CDR3 DNA reads as TGTGCCAGTAGTAATGACAAAAGGGGAAAACTGTTTTTT.

This chain joins TRBV11-2 and TRBJ1-1; D remains unclear. The CDR3 extends over 15 amino acids. V lost 0 bases, J lost 4 bases, and 12 bases lay in between. From germline, CDR1 is SGHAT and CDR2 FQNNGV. The CDR3 region has the DNA TGTGCCAGCAGCTTAGAGGGCAGGCCTGCCACTGAAGCTTTCTTT. It yields the protein CASSLEGRPATEAFF.

This chain links TRBV27 with TRBJ2-7; 12 nucleotides match TRBD1. This CDR3 has 17 amino acids. Losses at the gene ends were 5 bases for V and 7 bases for J; bases not matched to a gene: 15. Germline assignment: CDR1 MNHEY and CDR2 SMNVEV (reference sequence). The CDR3 protein is CASSTRVAGTGGLEQYF. The CDR3 DNA is TGTGCCAGCAGTACCCGCGTGGCCGGGACAGGGGGCCTGGAGCAGTACTTC.

On this clonotype itself: This could be a read error, since a much larger clone is one nucleotide away. The chain employs TRBV19 and TRBJ1-2; possibly TRBD1 for D (5 bases). The germline V gene has CDR1 LNHDA and CDR2 SQIVND (reference sequence). The CDR3 runs 14 residues. The CDR3 region has the DNA TGTGCCTGTAGTGGCGGGGGGAGCCTCTATGGCTACACCTTC. Translating gives CACSGGGSLYGYTF. The full variable domain, completed using reference TRBV19 and TRBJ1-2, is DGGITQSPKYLFRKEGQNVTLSCEQNLNHDAMYWYRQDPGQGLRLIYYSQIVNDFQKGDIAEGYSVSREKKESFPLTVTSAQKNPTAFYLCACSGGGSLYGYTFGSGTRLTVV.

This clonotype has just a few counts. The CDR3 DNA sequence: TGTGCCAGCTTTGACAGTTCCGGGAACTATGGCTACACCTTC. As protein: CASFDSSGNYGYTF. This rearrangement joins TRBV6-5 to TRBJ1-2, with a tentative D call TRBD1 (5 bases). The germline V gene has CDR1 MNHEY and CDR2 SVGAGI. The ends were cut back, 8 bases at V and 2 bases at J, with 15 bases in the middle. The CDR3 spans 14 residues.

This clonotype was seen a few times. The chain recombines TRBV7-2 with TRBJ1-5; weak D call: TRBD1 (5 bases). The germline V gene encodes CDR1 SGHTA and CDR2 FQGNSA. Trimming took 1 base from V and 7 from J, leaving 20 bases between them. The CDR3 runs 17 residues. CDR3 region: CASSLGIHQGWAQPQHF. CDR3 DNA: TGTGCCAGCAGCTTAGGCATTCATCAGGGTTGGGCACAGCCCCAGCATTTT.

This rearrangement joins TRBV2 to TRBJ2-2; no clear D. CDR1 is SNHLY, CDR2 FYNNEI, per germline. The CDR3 sequence is 11 residues long. Between the trimmed V and J ends, which lost 8 bases and 7 bases, there was a span of 8 bases. CDR3 in amino acids: CASLLSGELFF. The CDR3 DNA reads TGTGCCAGCTTACTCAGCGGGGAGCTGTTTTTT.

The V and J genes are TRBV19 and TRBJ1-2, with 10 bases fitting TRBD1. The germline V gene has CDR1 LNHDA and CDR2 SQIVND (reference sequence). This CDR3 comprises 17 residues. Trimming took 7 bases from V and 4 from J; bases not matched to a gene: 15. Written as DNA, the CDR3 is TGTGCCAGTATCTCAGCGGGACAGGGGAAATCTCCCTATGGCTACACCTTC. It specifies CASISAGQGKSPYGYTF.

The chain joins TRBV29-1 to TRBJ1-2; tentatively, D is TRBD1 (6 bases). Germline loops: CDR1 SQVTM, CDR2 ANQGSEA. Trimming left V 4 bases short and J 2 bases short, with 17 bases between. The CDR3 totals 15 residues. The CDR3 region has the DNA TGCAGCGTTGTGACTGCGGGCAGGGGAAACTATGGCTACACCTTC. Its translation is CSVVTAGRGNYGYTF.

At least ten counts were recorded for this clonotype. The chain couples TRBV7-8 to TRBJ1-1; perhaps TRBD1 as D (6 bases). Deletions cut 1 base from V and 1 base from J, with 7 bases between. CDR3 length: 14 amino acids. The germline V gene has CDR1 SGHVS and CDR2 FQNEAQ. The CDR3 is CASSLGQENTEAFF. The CDR3 region has the DNA TGTGCCAGCAGCTTAGGACAGGAGAACACTGAAGCTTTCTTT.

This clonotype has ten or more counts. This chain uses TRBV10-3 with TRBJ1-3; D not resolved. The germline V gene has CDR1 ENHRY and CDR2 SYGVKD. Trimming pared 2 bases from V and 0 bases from J, leaving 8 bases between. The CDR3 has 15 amino acids. The CDR3: CAISELGYSGNTIYF. The CDR3 DNA sequence: TGTGCCATCAGTGAGCTCGGTTACTCTGGAAACACCATATATTTT.

As regards this clonotype: Germline and junction disagree at one end, which may indicate a read error. The rearrangement joins TRBV7-2 to TRBJ2-7, with D uncertain. Germline V lookup: CDR1 SGHTA, CDR2 FQGNSA. This CDR3 spans 15 amino acids. CDR3 loop: CASSFGIVHAYEQYF. The CDR3 DNA reads as TGCGCCAGCAGCTTTGGGATTGTCCACGCCTACGAGCAGTACTTC.

The V call is TRBV20-1, the J call TRBJ1-2; D not resolved. V lost 2 bases, J lost 0 bases, and 13 bases lay in between. Germline-derived CDR1 and CDR2 are DFQATT and SNEGSKA (reference sequence). The CDR3 consists of 15 residues. CDR3 residues: CSARSGGSANYGYTF. The CDR3 DNA is TGCAGTGCTAGATCGGGAGGGTCCGCTAACTATGGCTACACCTTC.

This chain links TRBV2 with TRBJ1-2, with TRBD1 matching 8 bases. V gave up 3 bases and J gave up 5 bases; unmatched junction bases: 2. The CDR3 is made up of 13 amino acids. Germline CDR1 and CDR2: SNHLY and FYNNEI. CDR3 in amino acids: CASSDGQGYGYTF. The CDR3 DNA reads as TGTGCCAGCAGTGATGGACAGGGTTATGGCTACACCTTC.

Details on this clonotype: Given a much more abundant clone one base away, this may be a read error. This chain uses TRBV10-3 with TRBJ1-1; D is undetermined. V lost 2 bases, J lost 4 bases, and 5 bases lay in between. The CDR3 sequence is 12 residues long. Germline values: CDR1 ENHRY, CDR2 SYGVKD. CDR3 nucleotide sequence: TGTGCCATCAGTGAGATGGGCACTGAAGCTTTCTTT. This sequence encodes CAISEMGTEAFF.

This clonotype was found once. One base separates it from a far larger clone, so it is likely a read error. The chain uses TRBV7-9 and TRBJ1-1, with D uncertain. In germline, CDR1 is SEHNR, CDR2 FQNEAQ (reference sequence). CDR3 length equals 12 residues. The DNA for the CDR3 is TGTGCCAGCAGTTTAGAGGGCACTCAAGCTTTCTTT. This encodes CASSLEGTQAFF.

V and J are TRBV7-2 and TRBJ1-1; D not resolved. Trimming took off 1 base at V and 5 bases at J, with 11 bases between the two ends. The germline CDR1 and CDR2 sequences are SGHTA and FQGNSA. CDR3 length: 14 residues. The CDR3 DNA follows: TGTGCCAGCAGCTTAGATCGCTTTGGGACTGAAGCTTTCTTT. Translation: CASSLDRFGTEAFF.

The chain links TRBV20-1 to TRBJ1-5, with 7 bases aligning to TRBD1. Germline CDR1 reads DFQATT; CDR2 reads SNEGSKA (reference sequence). The J segment lost 5 bases and the V segment lost 6 bases, leaving 19 bases of the junction unmatched. The CDR3 runs 17 residues. The CDR3 protein is CSALPPRDRFGDQPQHF. CDR3 DNA: TGCAGTGCCCTTCCCCCGAGGGACAGATTTGGAGATCAGCCCCAGCATTTT.

The rearrangement uses TRBV10-3 and TRBJ1-1, with no clear D. V lost 2 bases and J 4 bases, leaving 5 bases between the germline ends. CDR3 length equals 12 residues. The germline CDR1 and CDR2 sequences are ENHRY and SYGVKD. Written as DNA, the CDR3 is TGTGCCATCAGTGAGAGGGCCACTGAAGCTTTCTTT. It specifies CAISERATEAFF.